Each of the 22 T cell receptor beta chains below was sequenced from the same sample in a study of vaccination and CD4 T cells after COVID-19. At the Johns Hopkins FTIC core, DNA taken from cultured CD4+ T cells was sequenced by way of the Oncomine TCR Beta short-read assay. Each CDR3 protein gets one entry after TCRdb re-called the PCR reads with MiXCR. Here the sample spans roughly 17,000 distinct CDR3 sequences, about 46% being singletons. Documented treatment: approximately 11-day PBMC culture with coronavirus spike peptide pools or control peptides (ViraFEST assay). No cognate antigen is known for these TCRs. The input for sequencing was CD4+ T cells from blood, cultured in vitro, taken before SARS-CoV-2 vaccination. The receptors shown here come from a human donor who had recovered from COVID-19.

This clonotype has more than one count but fewer than ten. The chain has TRBV6-1 and TRBJ2-3, with TRBD2 matching 8 bases. V shed 7 bases and J 0 bases; nucleotides not matched to a gene: 9. The CDR3 is 16 amino acids. The V gene's germline CDR1 is MNHNS and CDR2 SASEGT. As DNA, the CDR3 is TGTGCCAGCATCCAGGCAGCGGGAGCAAGCACAGATACGCAGTATTTT. Translating gives CASIQAAGASTDTQYF.

This clonotype was counted once. This chain connects TRBV15 to TRBJ2-5; D is ambiguous. CDR3 length: 15 residues. Looked up from germline, CDR1 is LNHNV and CDR2 is YYDKDF (reference sequence). Trimming pared 0 bases from V and 4 bases from J, leaving 12 bases between. CDR3 loop: CATSRDGKQLETQYF. Written as DNA, the CDR3 is TGTGCCACCAGCAGAGATGGGAAACAACTAGAGACCCAGTACTTC.

This clonotype was counted once. The junction differs from germline at one of its ends, possibly a read error. The V call is TRBV7-3, the J call TRBJ1-1, with D perhaps matching TRBD1 (5 bases). Per germline, CDR1 SGHTA and CDR2 FQGTGA. This CDR3 contains 17 residues. CDR3 in amino acids: CASSQPNDRQWNTEAFF. In DNA, the CDR3 is TGCGCCAGCAGCCAACCCAACGACCGACAGTGGAACACTGAAGCTTTCTTT.

The V call is TRBV7-9, the J call TRBJ2-3; D is possibly TRBD1 (5 bases). The germline V and J ends were trimmed by 5 bases and 5 bases, with 20 bases remaining between them. The CDR3 covers 16 residues. Per germline, CDR1 SEHNR and CDR2 FQNEAQ (reference sequence). For the CDR3, the DNA is TGTGCCAGCAGCCCCGTAGACTGGGGAAGGGGAGATACGCAGTATTTT. This gives the protein CASSPVDWGRGDTQYF.

V usage is TRBV6-5 and J usage is TRBJ1-5, with D unclear. The CDR3 has 14 residues. Germline CDR1 reads MNHEY; CDR2 reads SVGAGI. V was pared by 0 bases and J by 4 bases, with 7 bases between. The CDR3 DNA sequence: TGTGCCAGCAGTTACTCGGGCCCAAATCAGCCCCAGCATTTT. Residues: CASSYSGPNQPQHF.

V is TRBV19 and J is TRBJ1-1; tentative D call: TRBD1 (5 bases). V was clipped by 5 bases and J by 3 bases, with 16 bases between them. The CDR3 has 15 residues. The germline gives CDR1 LNHDA, CDR2 SQIVND (reference sequence). The CDR3 loop is CASSPRAVGDTEAFF. As DNA, the CDR3 is TGTGCCAGTAGTCCCCGCGCGGTAGGGGACACTGAAGCTTTCTTT.

The gene calls are TRBV7-2 and TRBJ2-5, with no clear D. Trimming shortened V by 5 bases and J by 5 bases, and 9 bases separated the two germline ends. The CDR3 extends over 12 amino acids. Germline CDR1 is SGHTA and CDR2 is FQGNSA. The CDR3 loop is CASSPTMETQYF. The CDR3 bases are TGTGCCAGCAGCCCCACCATGGAGACCCAGTACTTC.

The V and J genes are TRBV27 and TRBJ2-5; D is possibly TRBD1 (6 bases). Germline assignment: CDR1 MNHEY and CDR2 SMNVEV (reference sequence). V lost 4 bases and J lost 4, with 13 bases in between. CDR3 length: 14 residues. The CDR3 here is CASSSKTGGETQYF. In DNA, the CDR3 is TGTGCCAGCAGTTCCAAGACAGGAGGAGAGACCCAGTACTTC.

This chain joins TRBV19 and TRBJ2-2, with D perhaps TRBD2 (7 bases). CDR1 and CDR2 from the germline V gene are LNHDA and SQIVND (reference sequence). There are 14 residues in the CDR3. Trimming took off 6 bases at V and 0 bases at J, with 8 bases between the two ends. The CDR3 DNA reads TGTGCCAGTAGAGGGGGGGCGAACACCGGGGAGCTGTTTTTT. Translation gives CASRGGANTGELFF. The variable domain in full, with the rest retrieved from reference TRBV19 and TRBJ2-2, is DGGITQSPKYLFRKEGQNVTLSCEQNLNHDAMYWYRQDPGQGLRLIYYSQIVNDFQKGDIAEGYSVSREKKESFPLTVTSAQKNPTAFYLCASRGGANTGELFFGEGSRLTVL.

The chain is built from TRBV11-2 and TRBJ2-2, with D perhaps matching TRBD1 (6 bases). Trimming took 6 bases from V and 3 from J, leaving 8 bases between them. The length of the CDR3 is 13 residues. CDR1 is SGHAT and CDR2 is FQNNGV in the germline V gene. In DNA form, the CDR3 reads TGTGCCAGCAGATACAGGGACACCGGGGAGCTGTTTTTT. This gives the protein CASRYRDTGELFF.

The CDR3 DNA sequence: TGTGCCAGCAGCCCGGTGGGTAGCGGGGAGACCCAGTACTTC. Its translation: CASSPVGSGETQYF. The chain employs TRBV11-3 and TRBJ2-5; 7 nucleotides line up with TRBD2. The CDR3 length is 14 residues. In germline, CDR1 is SGHNT, CDR2 YENEEA. V gave up 5 bases and J gave up 5 bases; unmatched junction bases: 8. Variable domain in full (rest from reference TRBV11-3 and TRBJ2-5): EAGVVQSPRYKIIEKKQPVAFWCNPISGHNTLYWYLQNLGQGPELLIRYENEEAVDDSQLPKDRFSAERLKGVDSTLKIQPAELGDSAVYLCASSPVGSGETQYFGPGTRLLVL.

V gene TRBV12-3 or TRBV12-4 combines with J gene TRBJ1-2; no reliable D call. The ends were cut back, 3 bases at V and 0 bases at J, with 5 bases in the middle. This CDR3 is built from 13 residues. CDR3 amino acids: CASSLSANYGYTF. The DNA for the CDR3 is TGTGCCAGCAGTTTGTCAGCTAACTATGGCTACACCTTC.

V is TRBV2 and J is TRBJ1-5; D is possibly TRBD1 (6 bases). CDR3 size: 15 residues. V lost 6 bases to trimming and J lost 1 base, with 13 bases between them. Germline assignment: CDR1 SNHLY and CDR2 FYNNEI. The CDR3 reads CASSQTGSSNQPQHF. The CDR3 DNA reads TGTGCCAGCAGCCAGACAGGTTCAAGCAATCAGCCCCAGCATTTT.

The genes are TRBV12-3 or TRBV12-4 and TRBJ1-2; no reliable D call. The CDR3 covers 13 residues. Trimming took off 1 base at V and 7 bases at J, with 10 bases between the two ends. The CDR3 loop is CASSLGRGSGYTF. DNA of the CDR3: TGTGCCAGCAGTTTAGGTCGGGGATCTGGCTACACCTTC.

The CDR3 sequence: CASSLDPAGYTEAFF. For the CDR3, the DNA is TGTGCCAGCAGCTTAGATCCGGCAGGGTACACTGAAGCTTTCTTT. This rearrangement joins TRBV7-2 to TRBJ1-1; perhaps TRBD1 as D (5 bases). The CDR3 totals 15 residues. With 1 base removed from V and 3 bases from J, the gap between germline ends came to 12 bases. Germline loops: CDR1 SGHTA, CDR2 FQGNSA. Variable domain in full (rest from reference TRBV7-2 and TRBJ1-1): GAGVSQSPSNKVTEKGKDVELRCDPISGHTALYWYRQSLGQGLEFLIYFQGNSAPDKSGLPSDRFSAERTGGSVSTLTIQRTQQEDSAVYLCASSLDPAGYTEAFFGQGTRLTVV.

V is TRBV20-1 and J is TRBJ1-2, with D possibly being TRBD1 (5 bases). CDR3 length: 11 residues. CDR1 is DFQATT and CDR2 is SNEGSKA in the germline V gene (reference sequence). The V end was cut by 7 bases, the J end by 5 bases, with 11 bases between. Here the CDR3 DNA reads TGCAGTGACCGGGACGATTATGGCTACACCTTC. It yields the protein CSDRDDYGYTF.

A few counts support this clonotype. The J gene is TRBJ2-3, the V gene TRBV27, with 8 positions matching TRBD1. Losses at the gene ends were 0 bases for V and 5 bases for J; bases not matched to a gene: 4. CDR3 size: 15 residues. Germline V gene lookup returns CDR1 MNHEY and CDR2 SMNVEV (reference sequence). CDR3 in amino acids: CASSLSRGRRDTQYF. Written as DNA, the CDR3 is TGTGCCAGCAGTTTATCCAGGGGGCGGAGAGATACGCAGTATTTT.

The V gene is TRBV5-4, the J gene TRBJ2-3; D is undetermined. Looked up from germline, CDR1 is SGHNT and CDR2 is YYREEE (reference sequence). There are 15 residues in the CDR3. Deletions cut 3 bases from V and 4 bases from J, with 15 bases between. CDR3 DNA sequence: TGTGCCAGCAGCTGGGCGAATCGTGGCTCAGATACGCAGTATTTT. Its protein product is CASSWANRGSDTQYF.

The chain employs TRBV11-2 and TRBJ2-3; 11 bases line up with TRBD2. CDR1 is SGHAT, CDR2 FQNNGV, per germline. The CDR3 totals 17 residues. V trimming: 2 bases; J trimming: 9 bases; junction bases outside the gene matches: 13. The CDR3 sequence is CASSLPPRRSGGATQYF. The CDR3 bases are TGTGCCAGCAGCTTACCCCCCCGTCGTAGCGGGGGGGCCACGCAGTATTTT.

This chain joins TRBV7-2 and TRBJ2-7; TRBD2 might be the D (5 bases). Deletions cut 1 base from V and 8 bases from J, with 12 bases between. The germline V gene encodes CDR1 SGHTA and CDR2 FQGNSA. The CDR3 sequence is 13 residues long. The chain's CDR3 is CASSLGASSQQYF. The CDR3 DNA follows: TGTGCCAGCAGCTTAGGGGCTAGCTCTCAGCAGTACTTC. Together with reference TRBV7-2 and TRBJ2-7, the CDR3 gives the full variable domain: GAGVSQSPSNKVTEKGKDVELRCDPISGHTALYWYRQSLGQGLEFLIYFQGNSAPDKSGLPSDRFSAERTGGSVSTLTIQRTQQEDSAVYLCASSLGASSQQYFGPGTRLTVT.

The chain employs TRBV27 and TRBJ1-2; TRBD1 is a possible D gene (5 bases). The V and J ends lost 4 bases and 5 bases respectively, with 11 bases between them. This CDR3 is 13 amino acids long. Germline CDR1 MNHEY, CDR2 SMNVEV (reference sequence). The CDR3 region is CASSSRAKYGYTF. DNA for the CDR3: TGTGCCAGCAGTTCCAGGGCCAAATATGGCTACACCTTC.

The rearrangement links TRBV7-3 to TRBJ2-7, with TRBD2 matching 9 bases. CDR3 size: 15 residues. The trim removed 2 bases at V and 5 bases at J, leaving 7 bases unmatched. CDR1 and CDR2 from the germline V gene are SGHTA and FQGTGA. The CDR3 loop reads CASSLGPSGDHEQYF. For the CDR3, the DNA is TGTGCCAGCAGCTTAGGGCCTAGCGGGGACCACGAGCAGTACTTC. Full variable domain (rest looked up from reference TRBV7-3 and TRBJ2-7): GAGVSQTPSNKVTEKGKYVELRCDPISGHTALYWYRQSLGQGPEFLIYFQGTGAADDSGLPNDRFFAVRPEGSVSTLKIQRTERGDSAVYLCASSLGPSGDHEQYFGPGTRLTVT.